Shown below are 4 T cell receptor beta chains from a single sample sequenced in a study of shared clonotypes between healthy human individuals. TCRdb's table, derived via immunoSEQ multiplex PCR, lists solely in-frame clones and lacks some. The table includes some 1 million clones, about three quarters detected once. Material: memory CD4+ T cells sorted from blood. Subset noted: CD45RA-negative fraction. These receptors were obtained from a man between 18 and 35 years old in good health.

V gene TRBV29-1 combines with J gene TRBJ2-2; D is unresolved. Trimming removed 4 bases at V and 8 bases at J, with 14 bases between. The CDR3 is 13 residues long. Germline-derived CDR1 and CDR2 are SQVTM and ANQGSEA. The DNA for the CDR3 is TGCAGCGTTGCAAGCAGCACATCTGGGGAGCTGTTTTTT. Protein: CSVASSTSGELFF.

This chain links TRBV18 with TRBJ2-3, with 11 bases fitting TRBD2. The ends lost 4 bases at V and 4 bases at J; junction bases unmatched: 10. In germline, CDR1 is KGHSH, CDR2 LQKENI. The length of the CDR3 is 17 residues. CDR3 nucleotides: TGTGCCAGCTCACGCCTTACGACTAGCGGGATATCAGATACGCAGTATTTT. The encoded protein is CASSRLTTSGISDTQYF.

The CDR3 is CASSHRTGDYSPLHF. The CDR3 DNA reads as TGTGCCAGCAGCCACCGGACAGGCGACTATTCACCCCTCCACTTT. This rearrangement joins TRBV11-2 to TRBJ1-6; TRBD1 aligns across 7 bases. Looked up from germline, CDR1 is SGHAT and CDR2 is FQNNGV. J gave up 8 bases and V 5 bases, and 9 bases lay outside the gene matches. The CDR3 contains 15 residues.

V is TRBV7-8 and J is TRBJ2-7, with D possibly being TRBD1 (5 bases). The germline V and J ends were trimmed by 5 bases and 2 bases, with 16 bases remaining between them. Germline V CDR1 and CDR2: SGHVS, FQNEAQ. This CDR3 region has 15 residues. CDR3 in amino acids: CASSITQGSAYEQYF. CDR3 coding DNA: TGTGCCAGCAGCATAACCCAGGGTTCCGCCTACGAGCAGTACTTC.